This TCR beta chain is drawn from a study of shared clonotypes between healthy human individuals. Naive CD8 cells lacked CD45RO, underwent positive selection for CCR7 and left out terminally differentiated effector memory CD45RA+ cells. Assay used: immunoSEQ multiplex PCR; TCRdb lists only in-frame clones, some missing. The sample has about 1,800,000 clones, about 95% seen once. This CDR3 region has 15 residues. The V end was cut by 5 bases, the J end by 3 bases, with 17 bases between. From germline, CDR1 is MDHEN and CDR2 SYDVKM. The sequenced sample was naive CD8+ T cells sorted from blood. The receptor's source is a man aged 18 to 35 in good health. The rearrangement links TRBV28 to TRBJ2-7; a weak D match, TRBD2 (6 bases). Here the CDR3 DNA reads TGTGCCAGCAGTCCCCGGGGGATGAATCTCTACGAGCAGTACTTC. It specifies CASSPRGMNLYEQYF.